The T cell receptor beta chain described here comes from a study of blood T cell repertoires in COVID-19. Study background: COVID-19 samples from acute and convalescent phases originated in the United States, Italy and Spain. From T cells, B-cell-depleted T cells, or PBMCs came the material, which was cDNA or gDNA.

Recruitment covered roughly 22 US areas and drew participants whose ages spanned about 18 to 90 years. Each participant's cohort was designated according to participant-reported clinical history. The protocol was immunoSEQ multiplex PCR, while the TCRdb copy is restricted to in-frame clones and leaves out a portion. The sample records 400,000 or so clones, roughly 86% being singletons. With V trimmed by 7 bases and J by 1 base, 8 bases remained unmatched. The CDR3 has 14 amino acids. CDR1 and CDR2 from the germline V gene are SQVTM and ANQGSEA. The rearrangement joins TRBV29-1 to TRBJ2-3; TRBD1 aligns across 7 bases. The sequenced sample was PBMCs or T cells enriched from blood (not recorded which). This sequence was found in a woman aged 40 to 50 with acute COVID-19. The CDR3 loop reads CSADRETRTDTQYF. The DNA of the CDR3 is TGCAGCGCAGACAGGGAGACACGCACAGATACGCAGTATTTT.